This T cell receptor (beta chain) stems from a study of cytomegalovirus exposure and HLA in healthy donors. Notes on this clone: Antigen: not known.

The ends lost 6 bases at V and 7 bases at J; junction bases unmatched: 14. CDR1 is SQVTM, CDR2 ANQGSEA, per germline. The CDR3 is 14 residues long. Study observations and caveats: The authors later found HLA-associated TCR beta chains more clonally expanded than equally common others. Despite most TCR sequences being rare, some public TCRs occurred in many donors.

Nominal health characterized the donors when sampled, though unrecorded immune exposures were likely. Primers included in the PCR were 60 Vbeta and 13 Jbeta primers. In the original analysis: Later, an analysis found about 77 million unique TCR beta chains, and approximately 10 million of these were shared. Produced via immunoSEQ multiplex PCR; TCRdb's table is partial and in-frame only. D and trimming come from the DNA, and the V and J calls and clone size come from that table. The table includes fewer than 200,000 clones, 80% to 85% detected once. The sequencing input was PBMCs. The chain couples TRBV29-1 to TRBJ2-7; 8 nucleotides agree with TRBD2. The receptor was derived from a woman younger than 45 in good health and CMV-seronegative. The CDR3 bases are TGCAGCGTGGTTAGCGGGGAAAGGGCCATTGAGCAGTACTTC. It is translated as CSVVSGERAIEQYF.